The rows below give T cell receptor beta chains drawn from one sample of a study of blood T cell repertoires in COVID-19. TCRdb keeps only in-frame clones here, not all; method: immunoSEQ multiplex PCR. The sample holds some 300,000 clones, approximately 90% seen once. What was sequenced was PBMCs or T cells enriched from blood (not recorded which). The origin of the receptors is a woman aged 55 to 70 in a cohort exposed to, infected with or recovered from COVID-19 (not recorded which). Each CDR3 is given without its conserved first and last residue. The order of the fields is CDR3 length, J gene, clone size, V gene, CDR3 protein. Some rows mark clone size as missing; the rest say once, few, many or name a class of expanded clone.

>11|TRBJ1-2|NA|TRBV19
AGQGRNDYGYT
>12|TRBJ1-1|NA|TRBV7-3
ASSLMGQTPEAF
>13|TRBJ2-1|NA|TRBV20-1
SASADYGSFNEQF
>13|TRBJ2-7|NA|TRBV7-9
ASSFPGGIGYEQY
>13|TRBJ2-7|NA|TRBV9
ASSVGAISLYEQY
>10|TRBJ2-7|NA|TRBV12-3/TRBV12-4
ASSFTRYEQY
>14|TRBJ2-3|NA|TRBV7-3
ASSLIGGSSTDTQY
>13|TRBJ2-7|NA|TRBV15
ATSRGQQGTYEQY
>11|TRBJ2-4|NA|TRBV14
ASSQSWGDIQY
>10|TRBJ2-2|NA|TRBV5-4
ASSLRQGELF
>11|TRBJ1-2|NA|TRBV5-6
ASSLAQLYGYT
>11|TRBJ1-3|NA|TRBV14
ASRASSGNTIY
>13|TRBJ2-1|NA|TRBV28
ASSHRDRTSGEQF
>13|TRBJ1-3|NA|TRBV5-1
ASSQGRSSGNTIY
>12|TRBJ1-2|NA|TRBV28
ASSFSGTGGGYT
>14|TRBJ2-6|NA|TRBV25-1
ASSGTGVSGANVLT
>11|TRBJ2-5|once|TRBV11-2
ASSSDRVETQY
>12|TRBJ2-1|NA|TRBV5-1
ASSRVAGYNEQF
>12|TRBJ1-2|NA|TRBV2
ASSFGGDNYGYT
>12|TRBJ1-2|NA|TRBV7-9
ASSPSGGDYGYT
>14|TRBJ2-2|NA|TRBV7-2
ASSLAAGGRTGELF
>13|TRBJ2-1|NA|TRBV6-5
ASSKLAGPLNEQF
>13|TRBJ1-2|NA|TRBV12-2
ASRSPGGRGYGYT
>12|TRBJ2-7|NA|TRBV5-1
ASSLSSGSYEQY
>12|TRBJ2-1|NA|TRBV7-2
ASSLNAGGNEQF
>13|TRBJ1-2|NA|TRBV25-1
ASSDLDRDSYGYT
>10|TRBJ2-7|NA|TRBV9
ASSVVFNEQY
>14|TRBJ2-1|NA|TRBV3-1/TRBV3-2
ASSQASGRSYNEQF
>9|TRBJ2-3|NA|TRBV28
ASTARHTQY
>11|TRBJ1-2|NA|TRBV9
ASSPWDTDGYT
>13|TRBJ1-5|NA|TRBV28
ASSLHRGSNQPQH
>13|TRBJ2-2|NA|TRBV28
ASSRQKMNTGELF
>14|TRBJ2-7|NA|TRBV19
ASSIRPAGENYEQY
>13|TRBJ2-7|few|TRBV7-2
ASSFGGLTTYEQY
>14|TRBJ2-7|NA|TRBV5-4
ASSLGTSGSKYEQY
>12|TRBJ2-2|NA|TRBV11-2
ASSRDWRAGELF
>19|TRBJ2-4|NA|TRBV28
ASSLISAGSASISAKNIQY
>10|TRBJ2-1|NA|TRBV11-3
ASSLDQREQF
>13|TRBJ2-7|NA|TRBV19
ASSTLAGVSYEQY
>16|TRBJ2-7|NA|TRBV4-1
ASSQDMLARGLTYEQY
>14|TRBJ1-4|NA|TRBV15
ATSRDRLPKGEKLF
>14|TRBJ2-5|NA|TRBV9
ASSATRTGGGETQY
>14|TRBJ1-2|NA|TRBV11-2
ASSLAPGQGSYGYT
>16|TRBJ2-5|NA|TRBV5-1
ASSLLTSGRANQETQY
>20|TRBJ2-3|NA|TRBV15
ATSRLTLRTDSKRAPTDTQY
>9|TRBJ2-5|NA|TRBV5-1
ASSSGETQY
>12|TRBJ2-2|NA|TRBV9
ASSVVIPAGELF
>16|TRBJ1-4|NA|TRBV27
AREPRDRGRRTNEKLF
>11|TRBJ2-7|NA|TRBV9
ASSQRVPYEQY
>11|TRBJ2-5|NA|TRBV5-1
ASSLGPQETQY
>12|TRBJ2-4|NA|TRBV28
ASSLQGAKNIQY